This TCR beta chain was recorded in a study of cytomegalovirus exposure and HLA in healthy donors. In the PCR, 60 Vbeta and 13 Jbeta primers were used. Sequencing was performed with immunoSEQ multiplex PCR; in TCRdb, only in-frame clones are kept and a portion is missing. The profile shows tens of thousands of clones, around three quarters of them singletons. Trimming stripped 4 bases from V and 1 base from J, with 11 bases between. CDR1 is SGHRS and CDR2 is YFSETQ in the germline V gene. The CDR3 length is 15 residues. For this clone: The antigen is not known.

Study-level points and caveats: Presence/absence analyses rested on an assumption that sequencing depth was roughly uniform across donors. Later findings reportedly placed an Asian-associated ancestry cluster below the approximately 620-donor mean for N-insertions. TCR beta V- and J-gene trimming, according to a later analysis, was linked to a missense DCLRE1C variant.

The sequenced sample consisted of PBMCs. The V gene is TRBV5-1, the J gene TRBJ2-2; TRBD1 might be the D (6 bases). This TCR came from a woman aged 55-70 years in good health and CMV-seropositive. The CDR3 loop is CASSPRTENTGELFF. CDR3 bases: TGCGCCAGCAGCCCAAGGACAGAGAACACCGGGGAGCTGTTTTTT.